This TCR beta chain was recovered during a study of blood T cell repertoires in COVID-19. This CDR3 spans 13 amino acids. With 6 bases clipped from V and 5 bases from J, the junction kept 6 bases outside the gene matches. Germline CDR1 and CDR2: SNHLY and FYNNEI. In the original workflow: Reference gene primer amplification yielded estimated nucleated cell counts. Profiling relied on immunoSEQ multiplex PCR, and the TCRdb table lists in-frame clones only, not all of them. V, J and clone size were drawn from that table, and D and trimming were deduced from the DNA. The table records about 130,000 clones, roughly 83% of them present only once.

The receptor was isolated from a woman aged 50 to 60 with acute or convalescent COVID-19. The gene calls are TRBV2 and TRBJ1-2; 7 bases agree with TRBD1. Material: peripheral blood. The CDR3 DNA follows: TGTGCCAGCAGCCAGGACAGGCGGTATGGCTACACCTTC. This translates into CASSQDRRYGYTF.